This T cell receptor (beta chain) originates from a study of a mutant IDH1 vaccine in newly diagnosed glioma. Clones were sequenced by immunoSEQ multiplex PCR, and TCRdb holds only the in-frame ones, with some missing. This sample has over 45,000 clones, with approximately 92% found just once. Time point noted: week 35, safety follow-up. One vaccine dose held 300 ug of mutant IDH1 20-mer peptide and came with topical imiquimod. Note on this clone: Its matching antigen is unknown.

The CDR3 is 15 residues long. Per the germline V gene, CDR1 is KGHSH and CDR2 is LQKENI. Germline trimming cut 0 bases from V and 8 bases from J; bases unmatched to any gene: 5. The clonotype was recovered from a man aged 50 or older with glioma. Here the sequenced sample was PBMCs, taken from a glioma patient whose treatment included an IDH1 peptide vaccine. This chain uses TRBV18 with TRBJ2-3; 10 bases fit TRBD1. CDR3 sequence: CASSPPGQGQGTQYF. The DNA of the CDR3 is TGTGCCAGCTCACCACCGGGACAGGGGCAAGGTACGCAGTATTTT.